One TCR beta chain is described in this entry. Its antigen is as yet unknown. The entry originates in a study of cytomegalovirus exposure and HLA in healthy donors. Study-level results: For presence/absence analyses, sequencing depth was assumed to be roughly uniform across donors.

Researchers ran the PCR with 60 Vbeta and 13 Jbeta primers. Per the original methods: An analysis that came later counted 80 million or so unique TCR beta chains, around 12 million shared. TCRdb keeps only in-frame clones here, not all; method: immunoSEQ multiplex PCR. The V and J calls and clone size are taken from that table; D and trimming were inferred from the DNA. The table lists under 120,000 clones, roughly 80% of them singletons. What was sequenced was PBMCs. The sequence derives from a female donor in good health and CMV-seropositive.

CDR3 in amino acids: CASSYSTGGSREQYF. The CDR3 region has the DNA TGTGCCAGCAGTTACTCGACAGGGGGCTCAAGGGAGCAGTACTTC. V usage is TRBV6-5 and J usage is TRBJ2-7, with TRBD1 matching over 10 bases. Germline CDR1 MNHEY, CDR2 SVGAGI. There are 15 residues in the CDR3. The junction had 6 bases not matched to a gene; V was cut back by 0 bases and J by 7 bases.